This entry lists 27 T cell receptor beta chains sequenced from one sample in a study of neoadjuvant anti-PD-1 for oral cavity cancer listed by TCRdb under 2021. The sample's time point label, decoded: after neoadjuvant nivolumab, at surgical resection. The receptor library was made with the immunoSEQ multiplex PCR assay. The table comes from immuneACCESS by way of TCRdb, which keeps in-frame sequences with V and J called. Part of the clones is missing from these tables; in studies checked, under half for an unresolved V gene and the rest for unknown reasons. The sample table holds roughly 68,000 clones, of which 70% to 90% were seen once. 2.5% to 3% of the sample lies in the top ten. Material: PBMCs, obtained after nivolumab (anti-PD-1) treatment. The source of these receptors is a person between 40 and 85 years old with oral cavity squamous cell carcinoma.

The gene calls are TRBV7-9 and TRBJ1-1; no clear D gene. The CDR3 has 12 amino acids. Trimming shortened V by 5 bases and J by 5 bases, and 9 bases separated the two germline ends. Germline V gene sequence: CDR1 SEHNR, CDR2 FQNEAQ (reference sequence). The CDR3 region has the DNA TGTGCCAGCAGCGGTTTGGGGACTGAAGCTTTCTTT. Translation: CASSGLGTEAFF.

This chain links TRBV30 with TRBJ2-6, with D tentatively TRBD2 (5 bases). Germline assignment: CDR1 GTSNPN and CDR2 SVGIG (reference sequence). V lost 0 bases and J 1 base, leaving 7 bases between the germline ends. This CDR3 region has 15 residues. The CDR3: CAWSVRGSGANVLTF. The CDR3 DNA sequence: TGTGCCTGGAGTGTTCGGGGATCTGGGGCCAACGTCCTGACTTTC.

This clone has more than one count but fewer than ten. The genes are TRBV7-8 and TRBJ2-3, with 7 positions matching TRBD2. Germline trimming cut 11 bases from V and 3 bases from J; bases unmatched to any gene: 8. CDR1 is SGHVS, CDR2 FQNEAQ, per germline. The CDR3 runs 13 residues. This CDR3 reads CAVTRLATDTQYF. CDR3 DNA: TGTGCCGTCACCCGACTAGCAACAGATACGCAGTATTTT.

CDR3 bases: TGTGCCAGCAGTAAACGGGGAGGACTAGAGGGATACAATGAGCAGTTCTTC. Protein: CASSKRGGLEGYNEQFF. The rearrangement uses TRBV5-5 and TRBJ2-1; 7 nucleotides line up with TRBD2. The CDR3 totals 17 residues. V lost 5 bases to trimming and J lost 4 bases; unmatched junction nucleotides: 15. Germline V CDR1 and CDR2: SGHKS, YYEKEE (reference sequence).

V usage is TRBV4-1 and J usage is TRBJ2-3; D unclear. The germline CDR1 and CDR2 sequences are MGHRA and YSYEKL. Trimming took 1 base from V and 5 from J, leaving 13 bases between them. CDR3 length: 15 amino acids. This chain's CDR3 is CASSQVGGLGDTQYF. The CDR3 bases are TGCGCCAGCAGCCAAGTAGGCGGTTTGGGAGATACGCAGTATTTT.

The rearrangement joins TRBV6-5 to TRBJ1-6; possible D gene TRBD1, 5 bases. Germline V gives CDR1 MNHEY, CDR2 SVGAGI. The V end lost 0 bases, the J end lost 7 bases, and 13 bases lay between the germline ends. CDR3 length: 16 residues. CDR3 bases: TGTGCCAGCAGTTACTCGAGAGGGGTAAGGAATTCACCCCTCCACTTT. This encodes CASSYSRGVRNSPLHF.

J is TRBJ1-5 and V is TRBV27; 8 bases are a match to TRBD1. CDR1 and CDR2 from the germline V gene are MNHEY and SMNVEV (reference sequence). The CDR3 totals 14 residues. V lost 2 bases, J lost 6 bases, and 3 bases stayed unmatched. The CDR3 spells CASSLQGAGQPQHF. The CDR3 DNA is TGTGCCAGCAGTTTACAGGGGGCAGGTCAGCCCCAGCATTTT.

The CDR3 DNA is TGCAGCGGTGGGAGATACAATGAGCAGTTCTTC. Its protein product is CSGGRYNEQFF. This chain connects TRBV29-1 to TRBJ2-1; a possible D gene is TRBD2 (5 bases). The CDR3 spans 11 residues. Germline V gene data show CDR1 as SQVTM and CDR2 as ANQGSEA. Trimming shortened V by 7 bases and J by 4 bases, and 8 bases separated the two germline ends.

The DNA for the CDR3 is TGTGCCAGCAGCCAAGGTCCGGATAGCACAGATACGCAGTATTTT. Its protein is CASSQGPDSTDTQYF. V usage is TRBV4-2 and J usage is TRBJ2-3, with D hard to call. The germline V gene has CDR1 LGHNA and CDR2 YNFKEQ. The V end was cut by 1 base, the J end by 0 bases, with 8 bases between. The CDR3 has 15 residues.

V and J are TRBV10-3 and TRBJ1-1; D is unclear. Trimming took 11 bases from V and 3 from J, leaving 13 bases between them. From germline, CDR1 is ENHRY and CDR2 SYGVKD. CDR3 length: 12 residues. The CDR3 region is CASRYGDTEAFF. For the CDR3, the DNA is TGTGCCTCCCGGTACGGAGACACTGAAGCTTTCTTT.

V and J are TRBV29-1 and TRBJ1-1; tentative D call: TRBD1 (6 bases). The V gene's germline CDR1 is SQVTM and CDR2 ANQGSEA. The V gene lost 7 bases and the J gene lost 4 bases, with 16 bases spanning the gap. The CDR3 consists of 13 residues. DNA of the CDR3: TGCAGCGGGACAGACCCCCTTGCCACTGAAGCTTTCTTT. This codes for CSGTDPLATEAFF.

This chain uses TRBV30 with TRBJ1-5; D is ambiguous. V was trimmed by 0 bases and J by 3 bases, leaving 6 bases between them. The germline gives CDR1 GTSNPN, CDR2 SVGIG (reference sequence). CDR3 size: 13 residues. CDR3 in amino acids: CAWSVFLNQPQHF. CDR3 nucleotides: TGTGCCTGGAGTGTTTTCCTCAATCAGCCCCAGCATTTT.

The CDR3 sequence is CASSDGANYGYTF. The CDR3, as DNA: TGTGCCAGTAGTGACGGGGCTAACTATGGCTACACCTTC. The gene calls are TRBV19 and TRBJ1-2; no reliable D call. Trimming stripped 5 bases from V and 0 bases from J, with 7 bases between. The germline V gene has CDR1 LNHDA and CDR2 SQIVND (reference sequence). The CDR3 sequence is 13 residues long. Full variable domain (rest looked up from reference TRBV19 and TRBJ1-2): DGGITQSPKYLFRKEGQNVTLSCEQNLNHDAMYWYRQDPGQGLRLIYYSQIVNDFQKGDIAEGYSVSREKKESFPLTVTSAQKNPTAFYLCASSDGANYGYTFGSGTRLTVV.

This rearrangement joins TRBV27 to TRBJ1-2, with D unresolved. This CDR3 spans 13 amino acids. Trimming stripped 5 bases from V and 1 base from J, with 8 bases between. Germline V gives CDR1 MNHEY, CDR2 SMNVEV (reference sequence). The CDR3 sequence: CASSQQSNYGYTF. CDR3 DNA: TGTGCCAGCAGTCAACAGAGTAACTATGGCTACACCTTC.

V is TRBV5-1 and J is TRBJ1-1, with D unclear. Germline V gives CDR1 SGHRS, CDR2 YFSETQ. The length of the CDR3 is 14 residues. Trimming pared 4 bases from V and 4 bases from J, leaving 14 bases between. This CDR3 reads CASSMGGMGTEAFF. The CDR3 DNA is TGCGCCAGCAGCATGGGCGGTATGGGCACTGAAGCTTTCTTT.

V gene TRBV10-3 combines with J gene TRBJ1-3, with no clear D. Per germline, CDR1 ENHRY and CDR2 SYGVKD. This CDR3 comprises 14 residues. Trimming stripped 4 bases from V and 0 bases from J, with 7 bases between. CDR3 in DNA: TGTGCCATCAGTGGGCAGAGCTCTGGAAACACCATATATTTT. Its translation: CAISGQSSGNTIYF.

CDR3 bases: TGTGCCAGCAGTGACTCCCTGAATGCCAACGTCCTGACTTTC. Encoded protein: CASSDSLNANVLTF. This chain joins TRBV6-1 and TRBJ2-6, with D unclear. Deletions cut 3 bases from V and 7 bases from J, with 10 bases between. The CDR3 sequence is 14 residues long. In germline, CDR1 is MNHNS, CDR2 SASEGT.

This chain uses TRBV19 with TRBJ2-2; no firm D call. Germline V gene lookup returns CDR1 LNHDA and CDR2 SQIVND (reference sequence). V was clipped by 3 bases and J by 1 base, with 6 bases between them. CDR3 length equals 14 residues. The CDR3 region has the DNA TGTGCCAGTAGTATTACTGGGAACACCGGGGAGCTGTTTTTT. Encoded protein: CASSITGNTGELFF.

This sequence joins TRBV5-1 and TRBJ2-3, with 11 bases lining up with TRBD2. The junction had 10 bases not matched to a gene; V was cut back by 4 bases and J by 0 bases. This CDR3 spans 18 amino acids. The germline V gene has CDR1 SGHRS and CDR2 YFSETQ. The CDR3 DNA reads TGCGCCAGCAGCCGGAGCCTAGCGGGAGGATTTAGCACAGATACGCAGTATTTT. Translating gives CASSRSLAGGFSTDTQYF.

The chain combines TRBV6-5 with TRBJ2-7, with 7 positions matching TRBD1. Trimming removed 7 bases from V and 6 bases from J; junction bases left unmatched: 12. Germline V lookup: CDR1 MNHEY, CDR2 SVGAGI. The CDR3 spans 14 residues. The CDR3 nucleotides read TGTGCCAGCACCCAGGGGGACACCGACTGCGAGCAGTACTTC. Translation gives CASTQGDTDCEQYF.

The chain carries TRBV5-1 and TRBJ1-1, with D unresolved. The germline gives CDR1 SGHRS, CDR2 YFSETQ. The CDR3 is made up of 14 amino acids. Trimming stripped 2 bases from V and 0 bases from J, with 8 bases between. CDR3 sequence (DNA): TGCGCCAGCAGCTTACAGAACATGAACACTGAAGCTTTCTTT. It codes for CASSLQNMNTEAFF.

This chain links TRBV5-1 with TRBJ2-1; TRBD2 agrees at 11 bases. Trimming cost V 2 bases and J 1 base; bases outside gene matches: 5. The CDR3 is made up of 17 amino acids. CDR1 and CDR2 (germline): SGHRS, YFSETQ. The CDR3 region is CASSLVSSGGSYNEQFF. The CDR3 DNA reads as TGCGCCAGCAGCTTAGTCTCTAGCGGGGGGTCCTACAATGAGCAGTTCTTC.

The CDR3 protein is CASSFFGSSGPSGANVLTF. As DNA, the CDR3 is TGTGCCAGCAGTTTTTTCGGCAGTTCGGGACCTTCTGGGGCCAACGTCCTGACTTTC. V gene TRBV28 combines with J gene TRBJ2-6; perhaps D is TRBD1 or TRBD2 (5 bases each). CDR3 length: 19 residues. CDR1 is MDHEN, CDR2 SYDVKM, per germline. V lost 3 bases and J lost 1, with 19 bases in between.

The V and J genes are TRBV30 and TRBJ2-7; D may be TRBD2 (6 bases). The CDR3 covers 12 residues. Germline V gene data show CDR1 as GTSNPN and CDR2 as SVGIG (reference sequence). Trimming left V 2 bases short and J 5 bases short, with 10 bases between. The chain's CDR3 is CAWSPSGDEQYF. The CDR3 DNA sequence: TGTGCCTGGAGTCCCTCGGGGGACGAGCAGTACTTC.

The V call is TRBV4-1, the J call TRBJ1-1, with a possible D match to TRBD1 (6 bases). Germline assignment: CDR1 MGHRA and CDR2 YSYEKL. The CDR3 covers 15 residues. Trimming took 2 bases from V and 1 from J, leaving 11 bases between them. The chain's CDR3 is CASSQFGQPNTEAFF. The CDR3 nucleotides are TGCGCCAGCAGCCAATTCGGACAGCCGAACACTGAAGCTTTCTTT.

The chain combines TRBV4-1 with TRBJ2-5; tentative D call: TRBD2 (6 bases). The V and J ends lost 2 bases and 2 bases respectively, with 12 bases between them. This CDR3 has 15 amino acids. The germline CDR1 and CDR2 sequences are MGHRA and YSYEKL. In DNA, the CDR3 is TGCGCCAGCAGCCAACTGGGACTGACACAAGAGACCCAGTACTTC. Its translation: CASSQLGLTQETQYF.

The rearrangement links TRBV19 to TRBJ1-1; TRBD1 matches at 7 bases. The germline CDR1 and CDR2 sequences are LNHDA and SQIVND (reference sequence). V lost 6 bases, J lost 4 bases, and 8 bases stayed unmatched. The CDR3 has 14 residues. In DNA form, the CDR3 reads TGTGCCAGTAGAGAGGGACAGTGGGGCACTGAAGCTTTCTTT. Protein product: CASREGQWGTEAFF.